The clone carrying this T cell receptor (beta chain) was detected a few times. These data originate in a study of blood T cells in healthy people across ages. Next came a second PCR, run for 7 to 11 cycles, which used a sample-barcoded 5' primer along with a J-beta primer mix. MiXCR was run by TCRdb on the 5' RACE reads, yielding one entry per CDR3 protein. The table records 450,000 to 700,000 distinct CDR3 sequences, 25% to 30% of them present only once. Germline V lookup: CDR1 SGHRS, CDR2 YFSETQ. The CDR3 spans 16 residues. V was trimmed by 0 bases and J by 6 bases, leaving 15 bases between them. This chain connects TRBV5-1 to TRBJ2-2; D is undetermined. The TCR originated in a woman in her 70s in good health. Specimen: blood. CDR3 DNA: TGCGCCAGCAGCTTGGCAGTCCACTCTATCGCCGGGGAGCTGTTTTTT. It is translated as CASSLAVHSIAGELFF.